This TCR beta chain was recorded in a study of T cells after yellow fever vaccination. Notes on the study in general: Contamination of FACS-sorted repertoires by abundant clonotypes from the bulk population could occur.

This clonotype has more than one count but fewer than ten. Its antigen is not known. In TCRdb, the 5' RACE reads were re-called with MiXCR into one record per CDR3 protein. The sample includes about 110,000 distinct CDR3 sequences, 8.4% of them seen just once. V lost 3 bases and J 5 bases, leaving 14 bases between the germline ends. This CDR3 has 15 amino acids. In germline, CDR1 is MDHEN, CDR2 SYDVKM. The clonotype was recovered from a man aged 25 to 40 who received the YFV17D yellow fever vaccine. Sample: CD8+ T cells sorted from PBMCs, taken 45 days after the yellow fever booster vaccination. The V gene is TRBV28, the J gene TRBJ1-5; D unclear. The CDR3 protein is CASSFAGRHYQPQHF. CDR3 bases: TGTGCCAGCAGTTTCGCGGGGAGGCACTATCAGCCCCAGCATTTT.